This T cell receptor beta chain is drawn from a study of CD8 T cells in Susac syndrome. The authors reverse transcribed roughly 0.5 to 1 ug RNA with random hexamers. Across 54 Vbeta and 13 Jbeta, immunoSEQ multiplex PCR amplified TCR beta CDR3. TCRdb re-called the immunoSEQ multiplex PCR reads through MiXCR, storing one row per CDR3 protein. The data contain more than 70,000 distinct CDR3 sequences, about 93% of them singletons. Blood CD8+ and CD4+ T cells underwent high-throughput TCR beta sequencing. Healthy donors served as the controls. They were matched for age and sex. TEMRA cells were FACS-enriched, while CD8+ and CD4+ T cells were negatively isolated. CDR3 length: 13 residues. The V gene's germline CDR1 is SQVTM and CDR2 ANQGSEA. The V gene lost 4 bases and the J gene lost 5 bases, with 12 bases spanning the gap.

Sequencing was done on a sample of CD8+ T cells from PBMCs. The TCR originated in a human donor in good health. This chain connects TRBV29-1 to TRBJ1-5; D is uncertain. The chain's CDR3 is CSVVGSWDQPQHF. CDR3 nucleotide sequence: TGCAGCGTTGTAGGGAGTTGGGATCAGCCCCAGCATTTT.